This is a list of T cell receptor beta chains from one sample in a study of blood T cell dynamics during melanoma immunotherapy. Clones were read by immunoSEQ multiplex PCR, and TCRdb kept only the in-frame ones, dropping some. The sample yields about 6,000 clones, around 80% seen once. This specimen consisted of blood, obtained from a patient treated with checkpoint blockade. The origin of the receptors is a human donor with melanoma. The CDR3 runs from the conserved cysteine through the conserved F or W. D genes are given only for firm matches. Not every row has a clone size; where given, it reads once, few, many or a size class.

CSVADRSGRVAQYF	TGCAGCGTCGCGGACAGGTCCGGGCGGGTGGCCCAGTACTTC	.	TRBD1	TRBV29-1	TRBJ2-5
CASSFRAPDTQYF	TGTGCCAGCAGCTTTAGGGCCCCAGATACGCAGTATTTT	.	.	TRBV11-3	TRBJ2-3
CASSQPPSDRRYF	TGTGCCAGCAGCCAACCCCCTAGCGATAGACGGTATTTT	.	.	TRBV12-2	TRBJ2-3
CASSMWSTDTQYF	TGTGCCAGTAGTATGTGGAGCACAGATACGCAGTATTTT	few	.	TRBV19	TRBJ2-3
CASSLGMGQSSYNEQFF	TGTGCCAGCAGCTTGGGGATGGGTCAGAGCTCCTACAATGAGCAGTTCTTC	.	.	TRBV5-6	TRBJ2-1
CASSEALHGRREAFF	TGTGCCAGCAGTGAAGCGCTTCACGGGAGGAGGGAAGCTTTCTTT	.	.	TRBV2	TRBJ1-1
CASSSWTSGSYEQYF	TGTGCCAGCAGTTCCTGGACTAGCGGGAGTTACGAGCAGTACTTC	.	TRBD2	TRBV6-5	TRBJ2-7
CASSFGGLDTEAFF	TGTGCCAGCAGCTTCGGGGGGCTGGACACTGAAGCTTTCTTT	.	.	TRBV7-6	TRBJ1-1
CASSPGGGRNTQYF	TGTGCCAGCAGCCCAGGCGGGGGTCGAAATACGCAGTATTTT	.	TRBD2	TRBV7-9	TRBJ2-3
CASNRNGLGGNEQFF	TGTGCCAGCAACAGGAACGGGCTTGGGGGCAATGAGCAGTTCTTC	.	.	TRBV7-9	TRBJ2-1
CASSLGAGTDGYTF	TGCGCCAGCAGCTTGGGGGCAGGAACGGATGGCTACACCTTC	.	.	TRBV5-1	TRBJ1-2
CASSVEGIPTEEQYF	TGTGCCAGCAGCGTAGAAGGTATCCCTACGGAAGAGCAGTACTTC	.	.	TRBV9	TRBJ2-7
CASSFGESYEQYF	TGTGCCAGCAGCTTCGGTGAATCCTACGAGCAGTACTTC	few	.	TRBV11-2	TRBJ2-7
CASTRGGQIGNTIYF	TGTGCCAGCACCAGAGGGGGGCAGATCGGAAACACCATATATTTT	few	.	TRBV7-9	TRBJ1-3